The 13 T cell receptor beta chains below come from one sample, sequenced in a study of blood T cell repertoires in COVID-19. The protocol was immunoSEQ multiplex PCR, while the TCRdb copy is restricted to in-frame clones and leaves out a portion. The sample carries 87,000 or so clones, around 87% recorded once. The specimen sequenced was peripheral blood. All receptors come from a human donor with acute or convalescent COVID-19. The donor label of this sample is uncertain.

This clone is classed as medium-sized (0.01 to 0.1%). The chain links TRBV6-2 or TRBV6-3 to TRBJ1-5; tentatively, D is TRBD1 (6 bases). Deletions cut 4 bases from V and 2 bases from J, with 15 bases between. CDR1 MNHEY and CDR2 SVGEGT come from the germline V gene. CDR3 length equals 16 residues. CDR3 sequence reads: CASSSRQVGGNQPQHF. CDR3 in DNA: TGTGCCAGCAGTTCGAGACAGGTGGGAGGCAATCAGCCCCAGCATTTT.

Note on this clone: One end of the junction fails to match germline, which may point to a read error. The rearrangement links TRBV19 to TRBJ2-3; possible D gene TRBD2, 6 bases. The CDR3 runs 14 residues. Germline values: CDR1 LNHDA, CDR2 SQIVND (reference sequence). In DNA, the CDR3 is TGTGCCAGTAGCATAGGACTACCACCCGATACGCAGTATTTT. Translation: CASSIGLPPDTQYF.

Written as DNA, the CDR3 is TGTGCCAGCAGCTTTGCTCGGGACAGAAGAGAAAAACTGTTTTTT. It specifies CASSFARDRREKLFF. The chain recombines TRBV7-9 with TRBJ1-4; 7 nucleotides line up with TRBD1. Trimming at V came to 3 bases and at J to 8 bases, leaving 9 bases not matched to a gene. The CDR3 contains 15 residues. Germline CDR1 is SEHNR and CDR2 is FQNEAQ (reference sequence).

CDR3 loop: CASSPRTGDNSPLHF. CDR3 nucleotides: TGTGCCAGCAGCCCCCGAACAGGGGACAATTCACCCCTCCACTTT. This rearrangement joins TRBV11-2 to TRBJ1-6, with 7 positions matching TRBD1. V lost 5 bases to trimming and J lost 7 bases; unmatched junction nucleotides: 8. The CDR3 runs 15 residues. CDR1 and CDR2 (germline): SGHAT, FQNNGV.

This clone was counted a single time. The chain employs TRBV30 and TRBJ1-1, with 8 bases identical to TRBD1. The CDR3 is made up of 13 amino acids. In germline, CDR1 is GTSNPN, CDR2 SVGIG (reference sequence). V shed 4 bases and J 2 bases; nucleotides not matched to a gene: 3. Here the CDR3 DNA reads TGTGCCTGGACTGGGACAGGAAACACTGAAGCTTTCTTT. The encoded protein is CAWTGTGNTEAFF. Based on the CDR3 plus reference TRBV30 and TRBJ1-1, the full variable domain is SQTIHQWPATLVQPVGSPLSLECTVEGTSNPNLYWYRQAAGRGLQLLFYSVGIGQISSEVPQNLSASRPQDRQFILSSKKLLLSDSGFYLCAWTGTGNTEAFFGQGTRLTVV.

V is TRBV7-9 and J is TRBJ2-5; TRBD2 aligns across 8 bases. This CDR3 is built from 15 residues. Germline assignment: CDR1 SEHNR and CDR2 FQNEAQ (reference sequence). J lost 4 bases, V lost 1 base, and 5 bases had no gene match. CDR3 sequence reads: CASSLGRGGLETQYF. The DNA for the CDR3 is TGTGCCAGCAGCTTAGGTCGGGGGGGCTTAGAGACCCAGTACTTC.

J is TRBJ2-1 and V is TRBV7-6; D perhaps matches TRBD2 (5 bases). Germline loops: CDR1 SGHVS, CDR2 FNYEAQ. V lost 0 bases and J 7 bases, leaving 19 bases between the germline ends. There are 17 residues in the CDR3. The CDR3 is CASSLAHGVSVLNEQFF. Here the CDR3 DNA reads TGTGCCAGCAGCTTAGCGCATGGGGTTAGCGTTCTAAATGAGCAGTTCTTC. Looking up the rest from reference TRBV7-6 and TRBJ2-1 gives the full variable domain: GAGVSQSPRYKVTKRGQDVALRCDPISGHVSLYWYRQALGQGPEFLTYFNYEAQQDKSGLPNDRFSAERPEGSISTLTIQRTEQRDSAMYRCASSLAHGVSVLNEQFFGPGTRLTVL.

The chain links TRBV19 to TRBJ1-1; D is unresolved. From germline, CDR1 is LNHDA and CDR2 SQIVND (reference sequence). The CDR3 runs 15 residues. Trimming cost V 1 base and J 0 bases, with 9 bases left between them. The CDR3 loop reads CASSIGAPMNTEAFF. The CDR3 DNA sequence: TGTGCCAGTAGTATAGGAGCACCGATGAACACTGAAGCTTTCTTT.

This clone was found a few times. This chain joins TRBV12-3 or TRBV12-4 and TRBJ2-7, with 8 nucleotides matching TRBD2. J was trimmed by 0 bases and V by 9 bases; bases with no gene match: 4. CDR3 size: 13 residues. CDR3 amino acids: CARSGGHSYEQYF. The CDR3 nucleotides are TGTGCCAGGAGCGGGGGACACTCCTACGAGCAGTACTTC.

V and J are TRBV15 and TRBJ1-2; D might be TRBD1 (5 bases). Germline V gives CDR1 LNHNV, CDR2 YYDKDF (reference sequence). Trimming took 0 bases from V and 4 from J, leaving 12 bases between them. The CDR3 runs 15 residues. The CDR3 is CATSREAGPSYGYTF. The CDR3 region has the DNA TGTGCCACCAGCAGAGAAGCGGGACCGAGCTATGGCTACACCTTC.

The gene calls are TRBV5-1 and TRBJ2-5, with D uncertain. V was pared by 3 bases and J by 5 bases, with 11 bases between. Germline CDR1 reads SGHRS; CDR2 reads YFSETQ. This CDR3 has 13 amino acids. CDR3 amino acids: CASSSSPVETQYF. DNA for the CDR3: TGCGCCAGCAGCTCTTCCCCGGTTGAGACCCAGTACTTC.

The chain recombines TRBV19 with TRBJ1-2; D perhaps matches TRBD1 (5 bases). CDR1 LNHDA and CDR2 SQIVND come from the germline V gene (reference sequence). The CDR3 has 14 residues. V shed 6 bases and J shed 2 bases, with 13 bases lying between them. The CDR3 DNA is TGTGCCAGTAGGAGCTCAGGGTTCAACTATGGCTACACCTTC. Amino acids: CASRSSGFNYGYTF.

CDR3 sequence (DNA): TGTGCCACCAGAGACAGGTGGGACACTGAAGCTTTCTTT. Its protein product is CATRDRWDTEAFF. The chain is built from TRBV24-1 and TRBJ1-1; possibly TRBD1 for D (6 bases). V lost 7 bases and J 3 bases, leaving 11 bases between the germline ends. Germline V gives CDR1 KGHDR, CDR2 SFDVKD. CDR3 length: 13 amino acids.